Given below is one T cell receptor (beta chain) in context. Its antigen is not known. In germline, CDR1 is SGHNT, CDR2 YYREEE (reference sequence). There are 16 residues in the CDR3. V shed 1 base and J shed 10 bases, with 18 bases lying between them. These data originate in a study of cytomegalovirus exposure and HLA in healthy donors. Study results and caveats: Per a later analysis, about 18,000 TCR beta sequences showed association with HLA alleles at 0.05 false discovery rate. It was assumed in the presence/absence analyses that sequencing depth was roughly uniform across donors.

Vbeta (60) and Jbeta (13) primers were used in the PCR. Libraries were prepared by immunoSEQ multiplex PCR; TCRdb keeps only in-frame clonotypes and omits some of them. The sample carries roughly 200,000 clones, roughly 83% recorded once. Sequencing was done on a sample of PBMCs. The sequence was obtained from a boy between 2 and 10 years old in good health and CMV-seronegative. The chain has TRBV5-4 and TRBJ1-6, with D possibly being TRBD1 (6 bases). As DNA, the CDR3 is TGTGCCAGCAGCTTGTCTGACGGACAGTTAAACTCACCCCTCCACTTT. Translating it yields CASSLSDGQLNSPLHF. The full variable domain, completed using reference TRBV5-4 and TRBJ1-6, is ETGVTQSPTHLIKTRGQQVTLRCSSQSGHNTVSWYQQALGQGPQFIFQYYREEENGRGNFPPRFSGLQFPNYSSELNVNALELDDSALYLCASSLSDGQLNSPLHFGNGTRLTVT.